The present entry profiles one T cell receptor beta chain with its context. TCRdb's table, derived via immunoSEQ multiplex PCR, lists solely in-frame clones and lacks some. The sample has roughly 710,000 clones, 70% to 90% seen once; the top ten hold roughly 0.01%. The data were obtained in a study of shared T cell receptors in the human thymus. Looked up from germline, CDR1 is ENHRY and CDR2 is SYGVKD. The V segment lost 5 bases and the J segment 0 bases; nucleotides outside the gene matches: 10. The CDR3 runs 19 residues. This sample was also put to use in a study of human thymus T cells. That report adds: Healthy Finnish infants having corrective surgery for congenital heart defects served as donors. Seemingly biased V and J gene usage marked thymic and blood repertoires.

This sequence originates from a girl under two years old with a congenital heart defect. The sequencing input was thymocytes. The chain couples TRBV10-3 to TRBJ2-6, with 10 bases lining up with TRBD1. CDR3 coding DNA: TGTGCCATCAGTCCGGGACAGGGGACGAACACCTCTGGGGCCAACGTCCTGACTTTC. Translation gives CAISPGQGTNTSGANVLTF.